This T cell receptor beta chain originates from a study of control samples from healthy donors and cancer patients. Measured with immunoSEQ multiplex PCR; TCRdb has only the in-frame clones, and not every one. Here the sample spans 100,000 to 150,000 clones, roughly 92% being singletons. Germline V gives CDR1 SGHTA, CDR2 FQGNSA. This CDR3 comprises 16 residues. The V and J ends lost 3 bases and 5 bases, in that order; junction bases with no gene match: 11. This receptor was identified in a man aged 80 or over with head and neck cancer. The material sequenced was PBMCs. The chain joins TRBV7-2 to TRBJ2-7; TRBD2 aligns across 9 bases. CDR3 residues: CASSFRSSGTRNEQYF. The CDR3 region has the DNA TGTGCCAGCAGCTTCCGGTCTAGCGGGACCCGGAACGAGCAGTACTTC. The full variable domain, with the rest looked up from reference TRBV7-2 and TRBJ2-7, is GAGVSQSPSNKVTEKGKDVELRCDPISGHTALYWYRQSLGQGLEFLIYFQGNSAPDKSGLPSDRFSAERTGGSVSTLTIQRTQQEDSAVYLCASSFRSSGTRNEQYFGPGTRLTVT.